What follows describes a single T cell receptor (beta chain). This clonotype was counted at least ten times. It has no known antigen specificity. Per-nucleotide qualities are absent, and no much larger clonotype sits a single base away. TCR beta CDR3 regions were amplified from RNA transcripts. The TCR CDR3 was subjected to a first round of RT-PCR using the HTBI primer set and the Qiagen OneStep RT-PCR kit. The libraries were constructed in a second round of multiplex PCR and then size-selected and purified. The libraries were sequenced on an Illumina HiSeq2000 using paired-end 100 bp reads. Regarding the original processing steps: Raw data were processed with SOAPnuke, discarding reads with adapters, uncalled bases, mean Phred below 15, or no exact constant-primer or identifier match. COPE v1.2.5 was used to merge high-quality paired reads, and clonotypes were defined as unique nucleotide sequences. MiTCR v1.1 was used to align the clonotypes against IMGT TRBV, TRBD and TRBJ reference segments. Analysis was restricted to V-J combinations with a frequency above 0.0001, which covered 98% to 99.2% of repertoires. A TCS score was defined as the ratio between F50 (clonal expansion) and ExV (chaos), using BLOSUM62-based TCRdist between CDR3 peptides within each V-J. Welch's t-statistics and random forest reduced 514 V-J features to 13, which were used in a naive Bayes classifier (R e1071). TCRdb took the public reads, trimmed them with fastp at Q25, ran MiXCR for clone calling and kept in-frame beta chains. Records with the same CDR3 protein are collapsed into one entry carrying the most frequent genes and DNA. What appears here as the V and J calls and clone size reflects TCRdb's work, not the paper's. For this sample there are about 350,000 distinct CDR3 sequences; about a sixth appear just once. Clones ranked in the top ten supply roughly 16% of the sample.

In the germline V gene, CDR1 corresponds to SGHAT and CDR2 to FQNNGV. Trimming at the junction amounts to 3 bases on V and 0 bases on J, and the germline ends lie 9 bases apart. From the cysteine up to the phenylalanine, the CDR3 has a length of 15 residues. CDR3 DNA is the only sequence kept; it has 45 bases, read in frame from the first base. This entry comes from a study of T cells in Graves' hyperthyroidism and ophthalmopathy (dated by TCRdb to the late 2010s). About the full investigation: Peripheral blood was collected at initial diagnosis, before any treatment. In several Graves' hyperthyroidism patients, the study also compared T-cell repertoires from thyroid tissue with T-cell repertoires from blood. Prospective prediction of ophthalmopathy was tested in an independent validation cohort consisting of roughly 20 hyperthyroidism patients and more than 15 patients who later progressed to ophthalmopathy. To identify TCR V-J signatures that set the groups apart, the researchers used a discovery cohort of roughly 100 patients, made up of roughly 40 with Graves' ophthalmopathy and 55 to 65 with stable Graves' hyperthyroidism. The roughly 94 discovery patients were randomly divided into training and test sets at a 7:3 ratio. TCR Vbeta CDR3 sequencing of 120 to 150 peripheral blood samples (fewer than 45 ophthalmopathy, about 75 hyperthyroidism and approximately 17 progressor patients) is reported in the paper. After blood sampling, hyperthyroidism patients were treated with methimazole at a starting dose of 30 mg daily, and ophthalmopathy patients were treated with high-dose intravenous methylprednisolone. Overall results and qualifications from the work: Most expanded thyroid clonotypes (frequency above 0.001) were also detected in blood, suggesting blood repertoires may reflect thyroid immune responses. In cross-validation, a model built on a 13 V-J signature told ophthalmopathy apart from stable hyperthyroidism with 85% to 90% sensitivity and about 81% specificity, and in testing the same model reached 80%/75%. In validation, the model predicted progression to ophthalmopathy with 60% to 71% sensitivity and approximately 78% specificity, a median of about 6.7 months before onset. Sample size was not statistically predetermined, and blinding of investigators to group allocation was not performed.

Ophthalmopathy patients had moderately to severely active disease, Clinical Activity Score of at least 3, NOSPECS grade of at least 4, and duration under 3 months. The study excluded patients with uncontrolled infections, other autoimmune diseases, pregnancy or lactation. Diagnoses were established on the basis of clinical symptoms, serum thyroxine and TRAb, thyroid ultrasound, and orbital computed tomography. PBMCs were isolated from about 9.2 ml of fresh peripheral blood by Ficoll-Paque density gradient centrifugation. Trizol reagent was used to extract total RNA, and RNA quality was then checked on an Agilent 2100 Bioanalyzer.

The source is a woman between 35 and 50 years old with Graves' ophthalmopathy. Specimen: blood. This chain joins TRBV11-2 to TRBJ2-4, with an unclear D gene assignment. The CDR3 amino acid sequence is: CASSLQILAKNIQYF. The DNA reads TGTGCCAGCAGCTTGCAGATACTAGCCAAAAACATTCAGTACTTC.